The 27 T cell receptor beta chains presented below share a single source sample, sequenced in a study of blood T cell repertoires in COVID-19. Some clones are missing from TCRdb's copy, which holds only in-frame ones; the method was immunoSEQ multiplex PCR. The sample includes around 250,000 clones, roughly 82% of them seen just once. The sample taken for sequencing was peripheral blood. These receptors were taken from an elderly man with acute or convalescent COVID-19.

This chain links TRBV4-2 with TRBJ1-3; 7 positions agree with TRBD1. The germline gives CDR1 LGHNA, CDR2 YNFKEQ. The CDR3 has 16 amino acids. V lost 4 bases, J lost 0 bases, and 6 bases stayed unmatched. Here the CDR3 reads CASSRSGQVSGNTIYF. For the CDR3, the DNA is TGTGCCAGCAGCCGATCAGGACAGGTCTCTGGAAACACCATATATTTT.

V usage is TRBV2 and J usage is TRBJ1-3; TRBD1 is a possible D gene (6 bases). The germline gives CDR1 SNHLY, CDR2 FYNNEI. Deletions cut 6 bases from V and 4 bases from J, with 16 bases between. The CDR3 has 15 amino acids. CDR3 bases: TGTGCCAGCAGCATAAATACAGGGATCGGAAACACCATATATTTT. Translating it yields CASSINTGIGNTIYF.

The chain has TRBV5-1 and TRBJ1-1; a possible D gene is TRBD1 (5 bases). This CDR3 region has 14 residues. The V end was cut by 6 bases, the J end by 2 bases, with 14 bases between. Germline CDR1 is SGHRS and CDR2 is YFSETQ. CDR3 sequence reads: CASTNSGTNTEAFF. CDR3 sequence (DNA): TGCGCCAGCACCAATTCCGGGACTAACACTGAAGCTTTCTTT.

This clone was detected only a few times. V and J are TRBV3-1 (or the pseudogene TRBV3-2) and TRBJ1-2; D not certain. The CDR3 has 16 amino acids. CDR1 LGHDT and CDR2 YNNKEL come from the germline V gene (reference sequence). Trimming removed 0 bases at V and 7 bases at J, with 18 bases between. The CDR3 sequence is CASSQEVSRPLGGYTF. The CDR3 DNA reads TGTGCCAGCAGCCAAGAGGTGTCCAGGCCACTGGGTGGCTACACCTTC.

The J gene is TRBJ1-1, the V gene TRBV4-2; TRBD1 aligns across 7 bases. This CDR3 has 16 amino acids. Losses at the gene ends were 3 bases for V and 3 bases for J; bases not matched to a gene: 10. Germline V gene lookup returns CDR1 LGHNA and CDR2 YNFKEQ. CDR3 amino acids: CASSQAITGADTEAFF. The CDR3 bases are TGTGCCAGCAGCCAGGCGATCACAGGGGCGGACACTGAAGCTTTCTTT.

The chain recombines TRBV24-1 with TRBJ2-1, with 8 bases matching TRBD2. Trimming removed 9 bases from V and 0 bases from J; junction bases left unmatched: 6. The germline V gene encodes CDR1 KGHDR and CDR2 SFDVKD. The CDR3 sequence is 15 residues long. The CDR3 sequence is CATENLAGSYNEQFF. CDR3 in DNA: TGTGCCACCGAAAACCTAGCGGGCTCCTACAATGAGCAGTTCTTC.

The V call is TRBV5-1, the J call TRBJ2-2; 9 nucleotides line up with TRBD1. The CDR3 spans 16 residues. Trimming cost V 4 bases and J 4 bases; bases outside gene matches: 8. Germline V gene sequence: CDR1 SGHRS, CDR2 YFSETQ. The CDR3 is CASSPRQGGPTGELFF. CDR3 DNA: TGCGCCAGCAGCCCTCGACAGGGGGGTCCCACCGGGGAGCTGTTTTTT.

The rearrangement joins TRBV12-3 or TRBV12-4 to TRBJ1-4; D gene uncertain. CDR3 length equals 12 residues. Deletions cut 4 bases from V and 7 bases from J, with 7 bases between. The DNA of the CDR3 is TGTGCCAGCAGTTCCATACTTGAAAAACTGTTTTTT. Its translation is CASSSILEKLFF.

The chain recombines TRBV7-8 with TRBJ2-1; D gene ambiguous. The V and J ends lost 7 bases and 6 bases respectively, with 13 bases between them. The CDR3 extends over 13 amino acids. Germline CDR1 and CDR2: SGHVS and FQNEAQ. The CDR3 bases are TGTGCCAGCAATGCAGATTCGGGCAATGAGCAGTTCTTC. Translating it yields CASNADSGNEQFF. The variable domain in full, completed from reference TRBV7-8 and TRBJ2-1, reads GAGVSQSPRYKVAKRGQDVALRCDPISGHVSLFWYQQALGQGPEFLTYFQNEAQLDKSGLPSDRFFAERPEGSVSTLKIQRTQQEDSAVYLCASNADSGNEQFFGPGTRLTVL.

This chain links TRBV2 with TRBJ1-5; D gene ambiguous. Between the trimmed V and J ends, which lost 6 bases and 1 base, there was a span of 13 bases. CDR1 is SNHLY and CDR2 is FYNNEI in the germline V gene. This CDR3 is 15 amino acids long. CDR3 bases: TGTGCCAGCAGCCGAGACGGAGTGAGCAATCAGCCCCAGCATTTT. It codes for CASSRDGVSNQPQHF.

The V and J genes are TRBV6-5 and TRBJ1-2, with 9 bases that match TRBD1. Germline values: CDR1 MNHEY, CDR2 SVGAGI. The CDR3 spans 14 residues. Trimming cost V 6 bases and J 6 bases; bases outside gene matches: 8. DNA of the CDR3: TGTGCCAGCAGACTTGGGGGGACAGGGAATGGCTACACCTTC. The encoded protein is CASRLGGTGNGYTF.

The rearrangement joins TRBV24-1 to TRBJ2-1, with 7 nucleotides matching TRBD2. This CDR3 has 14 amino acids. V shed 1 base, J shed 8 bases, and the junction held 4 bases outside the gene matches. The germline V gene encodes CDR1 KGHDR and CDR2 SFDVKD. CDR3 loop: CATSDFAGVDEQFF. CDR3 nucleotides: TGTGCCACCAGTGATTTCGCGGGGGTCGATGAGCAGTTCTTC.

The chain couples TRBV3-1 (or the pseudogene TRBV3-2) to TRBJ1-2; TRBD1 matches 8 bases. The CDR3 has 17 residues. J gave up 1 base and V 1 base, and 8 bases lay outside the gene matches. CDR1 and CDR2 (germline): LGHDT, YNNKEL (reference sequence). This CDR3 is CASSQAPAGGLNYGYTF. The CDR3 region has the DNA TGTGCCAGCAGCCAAGCCCCGGCAGGGGGCCTTAACTATGGCTACACCTTC.

The gene calls are TRBV12-2 and TRBJ2-2; TRBD1, the D gene given by the table, was not confirmed from the DNA. TRBV12-2 is a pseudogene. This CDR3 has 16 amino acids. The CDR3 reads CASRLAGAGGFGELFF. For the CDR3, the DNA is TGTGCAAGTCGCTTAGCTGGGGCAGGGGGATTCGGGGAGCTGTTTTTT.

The chain carries TRBV18 and TRBJ1-6; a weak D match, TRBD1 (5 bases). The CDR3 runs to 15 residues. The germline V gene has CDR1 KGHSH and CDR2 LQKENI. V lost 3 bases, J lost 7 bases, and 13 bases lay in between. As DNA, the CDR3 is TGTGCCAGCTCACCGAGCCCCGGGGGGAATTCACCCCTCCACTTT. As protein: CASSPSPGGNSPLHF.

The chain has TRBV28 and TRBJ2-3; 13 bases agree with TRBD2. Germline V gene sequence: CDR1 MDHEN, CDR2 SYDVKM. The J segment lost 4 bases and the V segment lost 3 bases, leaving 10 bases of the junction unmatched. This CDR3 is built from 18 residues. CDR3 coding DNA: TGTGCCAGCAGTTTCCCCAGGCGACTAGCGGGAGGCGCAGATACGCAGTATTTT. Translating gives CASSFPRRLAGGADTQYF.

CDR3 sequence reads: CASSEDGLGNQPQHF. CDR3 coding DNA: TGTGCCAGCAGTGAAGACGGGTTGGGCAATCAGCCCCAGCATTTT. The rearrangement joins TRBV2 to TRBJ1-5; D remains ambiguous. V lost 1 base to trimming and J lost 2 bases, with 9 bases between them. This CDR3 is built from 15 residues. Germline V gene sequence: CDR1 SNHLY, CDR2 FYNNEI.

V gene TRBV19 combines with J gene TRBJ1-5; no clear D. The CDR3 length is 13 residues. CDR1 LNHDA and CDR2 SQIVND come from the germline V gene (reference sequence). V was pared by 7 bases and J by 4 bases, with 11 bases between. This chain's CDR3 is CASTNDGNQPQHF. The DNA for the CDR3 is TGTGCCAGTACCAATGACGGGAATCAGCCCCAGCATTTT.

The chain joins TRBV2 to TRBJ1-4; D possibly corresponds to TRBD1 (5 bases). V gave up 6 bases and J gave up 6 bases, with 14 bases separating them. This CDR3 is built from 14 residues. Germline V lookup: CDR1 SNHLY, CDR2 FYNNEI. The CDR3 DNA is TGTGCCAGCAGGAAGGCAGGGTTGGATGAAAAACTGTTTTTT. Its protein is CASRKAGLDEKLFF.

The rearrangement joins TRBV24-1 to TRBJ2-2; 12 bases are shared with TRBD1. This CDR3 is 16 amino acids long. Losses at the gene ends were 0 bases for V and 11 bases for J; bases not matched to a gene: 6. The germline V gene has CDR1 KGHDR and CDR2 SFDVKD. CDR3 in amino acids: CATSDLAGQGAPELFF. The DNA for the CDR3 is TGTGCCACCAGTGATTTGGCGGGACAGGGGGCCCCTGAGCTGTTTTTT.

This chain's CDR3 is CASSDLRDNEQFF. The CDR3, as DNA: TGTGCCAGCAGTGATTTGAGGGACAATGAGCAGTTCTTC. This chain connects TRBV2 to TRBJ2-1; TRBD2 might be the D (5 bases). V was pared by 3 bases and J by 5 bases, with 8 bases between. Germline V gene data show CDR1 as SNHLY and CDR2 as FYNNEI. The CDR3 spans 13 residues.

This clone came up once. As DNA, the CDR3 is TGCGCCAGCAGCTTGGGTGGACTAGCGGGAGGAGGGGGACACAATGAGCAGTTCTTC. It encodes CASSLGGLAGGGGHNEQFF. The chain carries TRBV5-1 and TRBJ2-1; TRBD2 matches at 14 bases. After removal of 0 bases from V and 5 bases from J, the junction contained 10 bases not matched to a gene. The germline V gene encodes CDR1 SGHRS and CDR2 YFSETQ. The CDR3 is 19 residues long.

The chain employs TRBV4-1 and TRBJ2-5; 7 bases line up with TRBD2. The CDR3 extends over 18 amino acids. The V gene's germline CDR1 is MGHRA and CDR2 YSYEKL. J was trimmed by 1 base and V by 0 bases; bases with no gene match: 11. The CDR3 nucleotides are TGCGCCAGCAGCCAAGATAGAAACGGAGCGGGGATCCAAGAGACCCAGTACTTC. Its translation is CASSQDRNGAGIQETQYF.

The chain's CDR3 is CASSAQPGVAEAFF. The CDR3 DNA follows: TGTGCCAGCAGTGCACAGCCCGGGGTTGCTGAAGCTTTCTTT. This chain joins TRBV2 and TRBJ1-1; D not certain. V lost 4 bases and J 6 bases, leaving 15 bases between the germline ends. The CDR3 has 14 residues. The germline gives CDR1 SNHLY, CDR2 FYNNEI.

The chain uses TRBV6-5 and TRBJ1-2, with D perhaps TRBD1 (5 bases). Germline CDR1 is MNHEY and CDR2 is SVGAGI. Trimming took 5 bases from V and 1 from J, leaving 8 bases between them. The CDR3 totals 13 residues. CDR3 sequence reads: CASSRTLNYGYTF. Here the CDR3 DNA reads TGTGCCAGCAGTCGGACACTTAACTATGGCTACACCTTC.

The chain combines TRBV5-6 with TRBJ1-6; TRBD1 is a possible D gene (5 bases). The CDR3 has 16 residues. The V end was cut by 7 bases, the J end by 7 bases, with 21 bases between. CDR1 is SGHDT and CDR2 is YYEEEE in the germline V gene. The CDR3 region is CASSNPAGPVNSPLHF. Written as DNA, the CDR3 is TGTGCCAGCTCAAATCCCGCAGGGCCCGTAAATTCACCCCTCCACTTT.

V is TRBV5-1 and J is TRBJ1-1, with 7 bases lining up with TRBD1. The germline CDR1 and CDR2 sequences are SGHRS and YFSETQ. The CDR3 length is 13 residues. Losses at the gene ends were 4 bases for V and 10 bases for J; bases not matched to a gene: 10. The CDR3 DNA follows: TGCGCCAGCAGCAAAGGAGGGGGGACAGTAGCTTTCTTT. Translated: CASSKGGGTVAFF.